This is a list of T cell receptor beta chains from one sample in a study of T-cell reconstitution after alpha-beta-depleted transplantation in children. One entry per CDR3 protein, called by TCRdb with MiXCR from the PCR reads. The sample has hundreds of thousands of distinct CDR3 sequences, roughly 17% seen once. This sample comprised PBMCs from the stem cell graft donor, obtained from the stem cell graft. These TCRs come from a human donor who donated a stem cell graft to a child with acute myeloid leukemia. Each CDR3 is given with its conserved first and last residue. Fields, in order: J gene, clone size, V gene, D gene, CDR3 protein, CDR3 DNA. D genes are given only for firm matches. Size tells how often a clone was seen (once, few, many) or the class of an expanded clone, and some rows leave it out.

j_gene: TRBJ2-1
abundance: few
v_gene: TRBV5-1
d_gene: .
CDR3aa: CASSSPPGASGGYNEQFF
CDR3nt: TGCGCCAGCAGCTCGCCTCCGGGGGCTAGCGGAGGCTACAATGAGCAGTTCTTC

j_gene: TRBJ1-1
abundance: few
v_gene: TRBV28
d_gene: .
CDR3aa: CASSQRAVMNTEAFF
CDR3nt: TGTGCCAGCAGCCAGAGGGCAGTCATGAACACTGAAGCTTTCTTT

j_gene: TRBJ2-5
abundance: .
v_gene: TRBV20-1
d_gene: TRBD2
CDR3aa: CSWTSGGAEETQYF
CDR3nt: TGCAGCTGGACTAGCGGGGGGGCGGAAGAGACCCAGTACTTC

j_gene: TRBJ1-6
abundance: many
v_gene: TRBV20-1
d_gene: .
CDR3aa: CSARGDPNSPLHF
CDR3nt: TGCAGTGCTAGAGGGGACCCAAATTCACCCCTCCACTTT

j_gene: TRBJ1-1
abundance: many
v_gene: TRBV20-1
d_gene: .
CDR3aa: CSARDLGRASSMNTEAFF
CDR3nt: TGCAGTGCTAGAGATCTGGGCAGGGCCTCTTCCATGAACACTGAAGCTTTCTTT

j_gene: TRBJ2-4
abundance: few
v_gene: TRBV20-1
d_gene: .
CDR3aa: CSASRGLAKNIQYF
CDR3nt: TGCAGTGCTAGTAGGGGACTAGCCAAAAACATTCAGTACTTC

j_gene: TRBJ1-6
abundance: few
v_gene: TRBV5-1
d_gene: .
CDR3aa: CASSLGTGFRSPLHF
CDR3nt: TGCGCCAGCAGCTTGGGCACAGGGTTTAGGTCACCCCTCCACTTT

j_gene: TRBJ2-2
abundance: .
v_gene: TRBV28
d_gene: .
CDR3aa: CASSLRQVNTGELFF
CDR3nt: TGTGCCAGCAGTTTACGACAGGTTAACACCGGGGAGCTGTTTTTT

j_gene: TRBJ2-2
abundance: once
v_gene: TRBV27
d_gene: .
CDR3aa: CASRDSQERTGELFF
CDR3nt: TGTGCCAGCAGAGACAGCCAAGAACGCACCGGGGAGCTGTTTTTT

j_gene: TRBJ1-1
abundance: many
v_gene: TRBV5-1
d_gene: TRBD1
CDR3aa: CASSRDSESQAFF
CDR3nt: TGCGCCAGCAGCCGGGACAGTGAAAGCCAAGCTTTCTTT

j_gene: TRBJ2-1
abundance: many
v_gene: TRBV5-1
d_gene: .
CDR3aa: CASSPRPNEQFF
CDR3nt: TGCGCCAGCAGCCCACGACCGAATGAGCAGTTCTTC

j_gene: TRBJ2-3
abundance: many
v_gene: TRBV6-1
d_gene: TRBD2
CDR3aa: CASSLSGEDTQYF
CDR3nt: TGTGCCAGCAGCCTCAGCGGGGAAGATACGCAGTATTTT

j_gene: TRBJ2-1
abundance: .
v_gene: TRBV27
d_gene: TRBD1
CDR3aa: CASSLSLLGQTQFF
CDR3nt: TGTGCCAGCAGTTTATCTCTATTGGGACAGACCCAGTTCTTC

j_gene: TRBJ1-1
abundance: many
v_gene: TRBV27
d_gene: .
CDR3aa: CASSLVSGPMNTEAFF
CDR3nt: TGTGCCAGCAGTTTAGTGAGTGGGCCGATGAACACTGAAGCTTTCTTT

j_gene: TRBJ1-2
abundance: few
v_gene: TRBV24-1
d_gene: .
CDR3aa: CATSDSVSYAYTF
CDR3nt: TGTGCCACCAGTGATTCAGTTTCCTATGCCTACACCTTC

j_gene: TRBJ2-3
abundance: few
v_gene: TRBV7-2
d_gene: .
CDR3aa: CASSPTLSKSTDTQYF
CDR3nt: TGTGCCAGCAGCCCAACCCTGAGTAAGAGCACAGATACGCAGTATTTT

j_gene: TRBJ2-7
abundance: many
v_gene: TRBV10-3
d_gene: .
CDR3aa: CAISWGGQSSYEQYF
CDR3nt: TGTGCCATCAGTTGGGGGGGACAGAGCTCCTACGAGCAGTACTTC

j_gene: TRBJ1-6
abundance: .
v_gene: TRBV12-3/TRBV12-4
d_gene: .
CDR3aa: CASSRSGAVYSPLHF
CDR3nt: TGTGCCAGCAGTCGCTCGGGGGCCGTCTATTCACCCCTCCACTTT

j_gene: TRBJ2-3
abundance: once
v_gene: TRBV7-8
d_gene: .
CDR3aa: CASSLTAVQDTQYF
CDR3nt: TGTGCCAGCAGCTTAACCGCAGTCCAGGATACGCAGTATTTT

j_gene: TRBJ2-1
abundance: .
v_gene: TRBV7-2
d_gene: TRBD1
CDR3aa: CASSTGDPYNEQFF
CDR3nt: TGTGCCAGCAGTACAGGGGACCCCTACAATGAGCAGTTCTTC

j_gene: TRBJ1-2
abundance: many
v_gene: TRBV20-1
d_gene: .
CDR3aa: CSARERWGYGYTF
CDR3nt: TGCAGTGCTAGAGAGAGATGGGGGTATGGCTACACCTTC

j_gene: TRBJ2-1
abundance: .
v_gene: TRBV20-1
d_gene: TRBD1
CDR3aa: CSAFTGGGSYNEQFF
CDR3nt: TGCAGTGCTTTTACAGGGGGTGGATCCTACAATGAGCAGTTCTTC

j_gene: TRBJ1-2
abundance: .
v_gene: TRBV4-3
d_gene: TRBD1
CDR3aa: CASSQGQVVANYGYTF
CDR3nt: TGCGCCAGCAGCCAGGGACAGGTGGTAGCTAACTATGGCTACACCTTC

j_gene: TRBJ2-3
abundance: few
v_gene: TRBV24-1
d_gene: TRBD2
CDR3aa: CATSDPHGTSRTDTQYF
CDR3nt: TGTGCCACCAGTGATCCTCACGGGACTAGTCGCACAGATACGCAGTATTTT

j_gene: TRBJ2-7
abundance: .
v_gene: TRBV20-1
d_gene: TRBD1
CDR3aa: CSARRRTGGYEQYF
CDR3nt: TGCAGTGCTAGAAGAAGGACAGGGGGCTACGAGCAGTACTTC